This is a list of T cell receptor beta chains from one sample in a study of T cells after yellow fever vaccination. One entry per CDR3 protein, called by TCRdb with MiXCR from the 5' RACE reads. Of around 46,000 distinct CDR3 sequences in the sample, 6.8% were seen once. The sequencing here drew on CD8+ T cells not binding an NS4B(214-222) dextramer, sorted from PBMCs, taken 45 days after the yellow fever booster vaccination. The source of these receptors is a man aged 25-45 years who received the YFV17D yellow fever vaccine. Both conserved end residues are part of each CDR3. Fields, in order: J gene, V gene, D gene, clone size, CDR3 DNA, CDR3 protein. The D gene is left open where the match is weak. Size is stated for part of the rows, as once, few or many counts, or as a class when the clone is expanded.

J gene: TRBJ2-1
V gene: TRBV9
D gene: TRBD1
clone size: few
CDR3 DNA: TGTGCCAGCAGCCTCTCCGGGACAGCCTACAATGAGCAGTTCTTC
CDR3 protein: CASSLSGTAYNEQFF

J gene: TRBJ1-5
V gene: TRBV24-1
D gene: .
clone size: many
CDR3 DNA: TGTGCCACCAGTGATTTCGAGGATGGGGCCCAGCATTTT
CDR3 protein: CATSDFEDGAQHF

J gene: TRBJ2-1
V gene: TRBV28
D gene: TRBD2
clone size: many
CDR3 DNA: TGTGCCAGCAGTTGGGTAGCGGGTAGCTCCTACAATGAGCAGTTCTTC
CDR3 protein: CASSWVAGSSYNEQFF

J gene: TRBJ2-1
V gene: TRBV5-1
D gene: TRBD2
clone size: many
CDR3 DNA: TGCGCCAGCAGCTTGGGGGAGGGCCGCTACAATGAGCAGTTCTTC
CDR3 protein: CASSLGEGRYNEQFF

J gene: TRBJ2-1
V gene: TRBV6-2/TRBV6-3
D gene: TRBD2
clone size: many
CDR3 DNA: TGTGCCAGCAGCCCCTCCCCGGCGGGAGGGCCCTCCTACAATGAGCAGTTCTTC
CDR3 protein: CASSPSPAGGPSYNEQFF

J gene: TRBJ2-7
V gene: TRBV21-1
D gene: .
clone size: many
CDR3 DNA: TGTGCCAGCAGCAATATGCCAGCGGGAGGTATCGCCGAGCAGTACTTC
CDR3 protein: CASSNMPAGGIAEQYF

J gene: TRBJ2-7
V gene: TRBV5-1
D gene: .
clone size: many
CDR3 DNA: TGCGCCAGCAGCTTGTGGGGGCCGCCCTACGAGCAGTACTTC
CDR3 protein: CASSLWGPPYEQYF

J gene: TRBJ2-5
V gene: TRBV2
D gene: .
clone size: many
CDR3 DNA: TGTGCCAGCAGTGATAATTTCGGGAGTCGGCAGGGGTGGGAGACCCAGTACTTC
CDR3 protein: CASSDNFGSRQGWETQYF

J gene: TRBJ2-1
V gene: TRBV19
D gene: TRBD2
clone size: .
CDR3 DNA: TGTGCCAGTAGTATATTCGCGGGAGAGGATGAGCAGTTCTTC
CDR3 protein: CASSIFAGEDEQFF

J gene: TRBJ2-6
V gene: TRBV29-1
D gene: .
clone size: few
CDR3 DNA: TGCAGCGTTGAGGGGGATGGGGCCAACGTCCTGACTTTC
CDR3 protein: CSVEGDGANVLTF

J gene: TRBJ2-2
V gene: TRBV7-3
D gene: TRBD1
clone size: many
CDR3 DNA: TGTGCCAGCAGCTACAGGACAGGGGGGACCGGGGAGCTGTTTTTT
CDR3 protein: CASSYRTGGTGELFF

J gene: TRBJ2-5
V gene: TRBV7-6
D gene: TRBD2
clone size: many
CDR3 DNA: TGTGCCAGCAGCTTCAGGACTAGCGGGATGGAAGAGACCCAGTACTTC
CDR3 protein: CASSFRTSGMEETQYF

J gene: TRBJ2-7
V gene: TRBV4-3
D gene: TRBD1
clone size: many
CDR3 DNA: TGCGCCAGCAGCCAAGATAGGGGGCCCGCAGGAGCCTACGAGCAGTACTTC
CDR3 protein: CASSQDRGPAGAYEQYF

J gene: TRBJ2-1
V gene: TRBV15
D gene: .
clone size: .
CDR3 DNA: TGTGCCACCAGCAGAGTTTCTCAGTACAATGAGCAGTTCTTC
CDR3 protein: CATSRVSQYNEQFF

J gene: TRBJ2-5
V gene: TRBV9
D gene: TRBD2
clone size: many
CDR3 DNA: TGTGCCAGCAGTGCTACCGGGACTAGTGAGGAGACCCAGTACTTC
CDR3 protein: CASSATGTSEETQYF

J gene: TRBJ1-2
V gene: TRBV20-1
D gene: .
clone size: many
CDR3 DNA: TGCAGTGCTCCTACCCTTAACTATGGCTACACCTTC
CDR3 protein: CSAPTLNYGYTF

J gene: TRBJ2-7
V gene: TRBV7-8
D gene: TRBD2
clone size: .
CDR3 DNA: TGTGCCAGCAGCTCACTTACTAGCGGGGGTGCACCTAGCTCCTACGAGCAGTACTTC
CDR3 protein: CASSSLTSGGAPSSYEQYF

J gene: TRBJ2-7
V gene: TRBV29-1
D gene: .
clone size: many
CDR3 DNA: TGCAGCGTTGTGGGGGACAACACCTACGAGCAGTACTTC
CDR3 protein: CSVVGDNTYEQYF

J gene: TRBJ2-5
V gene: TRBV6-5
D gene: .
clone size: many
CDR3 DNA: TGTGCCAGCAGAAACCGGGACCAGATCTGGGAGACCCAGTACTTC
CDR3 protein: CASRNRDQIWETQYF

J gene: TRBJ2-7
V gene: TRBV20-1
D gene: .
clone size: many
CDR3 DNA: TGCAGTGCCGATTCGGTGGGAGGTTCCTACGAGCAGTACTTC
CDR3 protein: CSADSVGGSYEQYF

J gene: TRBJ2-1
V gene: TRBV19
D gene: .
clone size: many
CDR3 DNA: TGTGCCAGTAGTGTTCTAGGAAATGAGCAGTTCTTC
CDR3 protein: CASSVLGNEQFF

J gene: TRBJ2-5
V gene: TRBV7-8
D gene: .
clone size: many
CDR3 DNA: TGTGCCAGCAGCTTAGAGACCCAGTACTTC
CDR3 protein: CASSLETQYF

J gene: TRBJ2-1
V gene: TRBV28
D gene: .
clone size: many
CDR3 DNA: TGTGCCGGAGGGAGATCCAATGAGCAGTTCTTC
CDR3 protein: CAGGRSNEQFF

J gene: TRBJ2-7
V gene: TRBV7-8
D gene: .
clone size: few
CDR3 DNA: TGTGCCAGCAGCTTATTAGTGGGTACCTCCGAGCAGTACTTC
CDR3 protein: CASSLLVGTSEQYF

J gene: TRBJ1-5
V gene: TRBV29-1
D gene: .
clone size: few
CDR3 DNA: TGCAGCGTGAATGACGGATATAGCAATCAGCCCCAGCATTTT
CDR3 protein: CSVNDGYSNQPQHF

J gene: TRBJ2-1
V gene: TRBV10-3
D gene: .
clone size: many
CDR3 DNA: TGTGCCATCAGTGATCAGTTTTCCTCGGCAAAGGATCCCACTGATGAGCAGTTCTTC
CDR3 protein: CAISDQFSSAKDPTDEQFF

J gene: TRBJ2-7
V gene: TRBV12-5
D gene: .
clone size: .
CDR3 DNA: TGTGCTAGTGGTTTCGCGACGGACATACGCTTAAGCCACGAGCAGTACTTC
CDR3 protein: CASGFATDIRLSHEQYF

J gene: TRBJ2-7
V gene: TRBV5-1
D gene: .
clone size: many
CDR3 DNA: TGCGCCAGCAAGACAGCGTCGGCCTACGAGCAGTACTTC
CDR3 protein: CASKTASAYEQYF

J gene: TRBJ2-7
V gene: TRBV29-1
D gene: .
clone size: many
CDR3 DNA: TGCAGCGTTGAAGAAATGGGGAACGAGCAGTACTTC
CDR3 protein: CSVEEMGNEQYF

J gene: TRBJ2-2
V gene: TRBV18
D gene: TRBD2
clone size: many
CDR3 DNA: TGTGCCAGCTCACCACTAGCGGGAGAGACCGGGGAGCTGTTTTTT
CDR3 protein: CASSPLAGETGELFF

J gene: TRBJ2-7
V gene: TRBV4-1
D gene: .
clone size: many
CDR3 DNA: TGCGCCAGCAGCCAAGAGGTCACGGGGGTGGCCTACGAGCAGTCCTTC
CDR3 protein: CASSQEVTGVAYEQSF

J gene: TRBJ1-5
V gene: TRBV30
D gene: TRBD1
clone size: few
CDR3 DNA: TGTGCCTGGAGTGACCGTACCGGGACAGGGAATCAGCCCCAGCATTTT
CDR3 protein: CAWSDRTGTGNQPQHF

J gene: TRBJ2-5
V gene: TRBV24-1
D gene: TRBD1
clone size: many
CDR3 DNA: TGTGCCACCAGTGATGTACAGGGGTACCAAGAGACCCAGTACTTC
CDR3 protein: CATSDVQGYQETQYF

J gene: TRBJ2-5
V gene: TRBV29-1
D gene: TRBD2
clone size: many
CDR3 DNA: TGCAGCGTTACCCCCCGGGGGGGCATAGAGACCCAGTACTTC
CDR3 protein: CSVTPRGGIETQYF

J gene: TRBJ2-3
V gene: TRBV6-5
D gene: .
clone size: many
CDR3 DNA: TGTGCCAGCTCCCCGTGGGCTAGCACAGATACGCAGTATTTT
CDR3 protein: CASSPWASTDTQYF

J gene: TRBJ2-1
V gene: TRBV6-5
D gene: .
clone size: many
CDR3 DNA: TGTGCCAGCAGCCAGACTATGAATGAGCAGTTCTTC
CDR3 protein: CASSQTMNEQFF

J gene: TRBJ2-7
V gene: TRBV6-5
D gene: TRBD2
clone size: many
CDR3 DNA: TGTGCCAGCAGTTCTCCTAGCGGGAGCTCCTACGAGCAGTACTTC
CDR3 protein: CASSSPSGSSYEQYF